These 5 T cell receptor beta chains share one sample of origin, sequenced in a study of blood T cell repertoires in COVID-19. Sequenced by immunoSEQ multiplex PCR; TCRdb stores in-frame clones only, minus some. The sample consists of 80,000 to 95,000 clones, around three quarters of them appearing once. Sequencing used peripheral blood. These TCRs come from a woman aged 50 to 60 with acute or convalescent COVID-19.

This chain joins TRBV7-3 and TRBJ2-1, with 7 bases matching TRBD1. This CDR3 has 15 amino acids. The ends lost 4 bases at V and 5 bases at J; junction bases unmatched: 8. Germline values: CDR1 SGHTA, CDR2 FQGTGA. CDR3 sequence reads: CASSYKTGINNEQFF. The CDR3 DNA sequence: TGTGCCAGCAGCTATAAGACAGGGATAAACAATGAGCAGTTCTTC.

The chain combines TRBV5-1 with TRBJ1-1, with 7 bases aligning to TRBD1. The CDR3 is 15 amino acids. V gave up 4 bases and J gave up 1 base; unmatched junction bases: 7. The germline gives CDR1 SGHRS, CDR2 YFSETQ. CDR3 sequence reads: CASSPGTDRNTEAFF. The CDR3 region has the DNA TGCGCCAGCAGCCCAGGGACAGATCGGAACACTGAAGCTTTCTTT.

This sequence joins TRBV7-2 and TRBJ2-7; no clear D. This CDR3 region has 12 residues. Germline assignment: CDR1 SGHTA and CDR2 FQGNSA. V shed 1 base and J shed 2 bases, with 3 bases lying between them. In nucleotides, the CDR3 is TGTGCCAGCAGCTTAGACACCTACGAGCAGTACTTC. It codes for CASSLDTYEQYF.

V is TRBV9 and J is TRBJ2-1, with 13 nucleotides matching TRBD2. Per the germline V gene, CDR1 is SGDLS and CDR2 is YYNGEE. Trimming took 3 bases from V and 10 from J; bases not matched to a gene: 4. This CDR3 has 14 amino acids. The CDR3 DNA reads TGTGCCAGCAGCGAACTAGCGGGGGGGCACGAGCAGTTCTTC. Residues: CASSELAGGHEQFF.

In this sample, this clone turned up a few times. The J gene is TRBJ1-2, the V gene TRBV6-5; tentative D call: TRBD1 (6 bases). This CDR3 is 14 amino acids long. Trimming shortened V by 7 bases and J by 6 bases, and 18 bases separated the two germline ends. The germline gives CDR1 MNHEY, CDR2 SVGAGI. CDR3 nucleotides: TGTGCCAGCACTCAACCCCGGACAGTTCATGGCTACACCTTC. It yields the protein CASTQPRTVHGYTF.